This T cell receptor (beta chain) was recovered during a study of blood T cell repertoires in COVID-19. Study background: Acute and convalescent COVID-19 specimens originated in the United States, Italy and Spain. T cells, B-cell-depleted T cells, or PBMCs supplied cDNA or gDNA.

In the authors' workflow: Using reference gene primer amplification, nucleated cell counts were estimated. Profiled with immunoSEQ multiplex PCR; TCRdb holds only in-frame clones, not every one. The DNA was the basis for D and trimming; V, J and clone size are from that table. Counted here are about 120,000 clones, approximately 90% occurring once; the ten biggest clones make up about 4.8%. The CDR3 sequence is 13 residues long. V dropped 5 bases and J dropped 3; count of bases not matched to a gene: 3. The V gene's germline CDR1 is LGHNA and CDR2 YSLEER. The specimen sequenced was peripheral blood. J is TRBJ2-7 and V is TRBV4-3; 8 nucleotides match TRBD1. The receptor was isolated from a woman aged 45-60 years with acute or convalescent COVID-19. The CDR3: CASSADRDYEQYF. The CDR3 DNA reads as TGCGCCAGCAGCGCGGACAGGGACTACGAGCAGTACTTC.